The present TCR beta chain was sequenced within a study of regulatory T cells in long-lasting Graves disease. Findings of the study overall: Patients with persistent Graves' had lower TCR diversity than newly diagnosed patients.

iRepertoire HTBI primers and Arm-PCR of CDR3 regions built TCR beta libraries. In the authors' workflow: Overall, samples carried approximately 60 TRBV and some 15 TRBJ segments. TCRdb processed the multiplex PCR reads anew with MiXCR; each CDR3 protein has one entry. The authors' filters were not applied to this entry. The table records 420,000 or so distinct CDR3 sequences, around 22% of them present only once. V lost 2 bases, J lost 7 bases, and 12 bases lay in between. Germline V gives CDR1 MNHEY, CDR2 SVGEGT. This CDR3 comprises 13 residues. The time point is: persistent/refractory GD, antithyroid drugs over 5 years with positive TRAb. RNA from PBMCs was the source of the TCR library. Concerning this clonotype: Antigen: not known.

The rearrangement links TRBV6-2 or TRBV6-3 to TRBJ2-7; tentatively, D is TRBD1 (5 bases). The sequence was collected from a female donor with Graves disease. Source: peripheral blood mononuclear cells (PBMCs), taken when the disease was refractory, from a patient treated with antithyroid drugs. In DNA, the CDR3 is TGTGCCAGCAGTTACGAGGTAGCAGGGGAGCAGTACTTC. Residues: CASSYEVAGEQYF.